This TCR beta chain is from a study of CD8+ T cells in alopecia areata. As for the study in general: Patients remained on tofacitinib for 6 to 18 months and then went 6 months without it.

Individuals with alopecia areata gave both lesional scalp punch biopsies and peripheral blood for collection. Sorted out of PBMCs were CD4+ T cells and CD8+ T cells. Findings of the study overall: Lesional scalp displayed greater clonality than normal scalp, most notably in alopecia totalis/universalis.

On this clone itself: Its antigen remains unknown.

The J segment lost 2 bases and the V segment lost 1 base, leaving 9 bases of the junction unmatched. The CDR3 has 17 amino acids. Germline V gene lookup returns CDR1 MGHRA and CDR2 YSYEKL. It was cDNA, reverse transcribed from extracted RNA, that served as the sequencing template. Repertoires were generated with immunoSEQ multiplex PCR, while TCRdb's copy carries only in-frame clones and drops some. The table includes some 210,000 clones, about 53% detected once. Here the sequenced sample was CD4+ T cells sorted from blood, taken at week 0. V gene TRBV4-1 combines with J gene TRBJ2-3, with TRBD1 identical over 7 bases. This sequence originates from a human donor with alopecia areata. For the CDR3, the DNA is TGCGCCAGCAGCCAAGGTCCGGGACAGCCCTCCACAGATACGCAGTATTTT. Its protein is CASSQGPGQPSTDTQYF.